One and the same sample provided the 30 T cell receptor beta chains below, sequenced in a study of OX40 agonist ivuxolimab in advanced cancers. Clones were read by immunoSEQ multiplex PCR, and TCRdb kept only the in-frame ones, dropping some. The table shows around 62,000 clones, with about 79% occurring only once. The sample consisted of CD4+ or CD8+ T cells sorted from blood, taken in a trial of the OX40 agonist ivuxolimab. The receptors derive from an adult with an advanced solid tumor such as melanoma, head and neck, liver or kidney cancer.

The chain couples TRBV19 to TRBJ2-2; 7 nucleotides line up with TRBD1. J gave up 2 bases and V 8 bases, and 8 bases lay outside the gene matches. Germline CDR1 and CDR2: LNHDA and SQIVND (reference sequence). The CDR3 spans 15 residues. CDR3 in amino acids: CASLLGTANTGELFF. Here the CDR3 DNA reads TGTGCCAGTCTACTCGGGACAGCCAACACCGGGGAGCTGTTTTTT.

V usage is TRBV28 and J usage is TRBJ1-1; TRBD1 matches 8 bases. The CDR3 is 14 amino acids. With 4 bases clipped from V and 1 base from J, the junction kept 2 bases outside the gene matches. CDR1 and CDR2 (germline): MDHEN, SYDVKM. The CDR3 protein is CASSYRGSNTEAFF. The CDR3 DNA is TGTGCCAGCAGTTACAGGGGGTCGAACACTGAAGCTTTCTTT.

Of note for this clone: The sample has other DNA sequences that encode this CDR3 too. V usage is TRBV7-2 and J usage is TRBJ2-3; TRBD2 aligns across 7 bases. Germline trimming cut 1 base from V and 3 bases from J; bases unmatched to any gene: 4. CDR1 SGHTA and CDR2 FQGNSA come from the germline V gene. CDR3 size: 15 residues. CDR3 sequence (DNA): TGTGCCAGCAGCTTAGGCGGGAGAGGGACAGATACGCAGTATTTT. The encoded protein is CASSLGGRGTDTQYF.

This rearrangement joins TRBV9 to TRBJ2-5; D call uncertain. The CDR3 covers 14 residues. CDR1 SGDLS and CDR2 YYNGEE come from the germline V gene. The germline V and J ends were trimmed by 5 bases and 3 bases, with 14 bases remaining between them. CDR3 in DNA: TGTGCCAGCAGTCGTAACGGAGCGAAAGAGACCCAGTACTTC. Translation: CASSRNGAKETQYF. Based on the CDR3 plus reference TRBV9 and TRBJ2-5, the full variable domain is DSGVTQTPKHLITATGQRVTLRCSPRSGDLSVYWYQQSLDQGLQFLIQYYNGEERAKGNILERFSAQQFPDLHSELNLSSLELGDSALYFCASSRNGAKETQYFGPGTRLLVL.

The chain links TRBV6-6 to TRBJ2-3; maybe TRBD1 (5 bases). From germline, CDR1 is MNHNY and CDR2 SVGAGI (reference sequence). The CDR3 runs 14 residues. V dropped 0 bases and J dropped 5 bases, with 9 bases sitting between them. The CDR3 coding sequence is TGTGCCAGCAGTTACTCCTATGACAGAGATACGCAGTATTTT. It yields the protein CASSYSYDRDTQYF.

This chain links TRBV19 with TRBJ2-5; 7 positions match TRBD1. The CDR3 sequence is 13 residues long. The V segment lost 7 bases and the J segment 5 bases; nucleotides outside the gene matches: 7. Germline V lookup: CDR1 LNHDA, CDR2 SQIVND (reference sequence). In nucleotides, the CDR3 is TGTGCCAGTAATAGGGGACAGCATGAGACCCAGTACTTC. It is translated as CASNRGQHETQYF.

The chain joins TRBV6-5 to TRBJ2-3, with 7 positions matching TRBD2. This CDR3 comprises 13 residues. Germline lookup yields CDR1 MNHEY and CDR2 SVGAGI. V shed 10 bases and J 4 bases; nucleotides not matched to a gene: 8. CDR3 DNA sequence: TGTGCCACCGGGGGGAGAGGCTCAGATACGCAGTATTTT. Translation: CATGGRGSDTQYF.

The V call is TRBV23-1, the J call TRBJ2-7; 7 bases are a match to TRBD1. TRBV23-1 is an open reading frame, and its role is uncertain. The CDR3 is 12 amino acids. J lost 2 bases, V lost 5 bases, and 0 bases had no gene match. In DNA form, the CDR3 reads TGCGCCAGCAGTGGGACAGCCTACGAGCAGTACTTC. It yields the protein CASSGTAYEQYF.

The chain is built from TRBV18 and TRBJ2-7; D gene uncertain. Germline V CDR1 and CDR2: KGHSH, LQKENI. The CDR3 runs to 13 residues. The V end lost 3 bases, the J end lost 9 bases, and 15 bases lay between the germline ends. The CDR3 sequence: CASSPHADDGQYF. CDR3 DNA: TGTGCCAGCTCACCCCATGCGGATGACGGGCAGTACTTC.

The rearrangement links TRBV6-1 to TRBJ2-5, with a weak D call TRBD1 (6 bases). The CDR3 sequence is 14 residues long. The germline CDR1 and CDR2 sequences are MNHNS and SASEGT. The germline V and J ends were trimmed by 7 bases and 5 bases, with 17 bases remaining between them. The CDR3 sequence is CASILGQGWETQYF. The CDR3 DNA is TGTGCCAGCATACTCGGGCAGGGGTGGGAGACCCAGTACTTC.

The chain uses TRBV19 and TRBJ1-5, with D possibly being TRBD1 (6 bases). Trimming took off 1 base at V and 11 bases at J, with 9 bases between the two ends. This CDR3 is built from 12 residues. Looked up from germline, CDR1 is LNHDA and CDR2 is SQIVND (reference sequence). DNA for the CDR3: TGTGCCAGTAGTATAGCGGGGGCTGCCCAGCATTTT. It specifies CASSIAGAAQHF.

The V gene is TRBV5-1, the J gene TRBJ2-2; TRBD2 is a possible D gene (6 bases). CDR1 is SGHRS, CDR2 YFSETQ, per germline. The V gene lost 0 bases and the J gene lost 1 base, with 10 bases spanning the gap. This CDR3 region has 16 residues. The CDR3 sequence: CASSLEGTRNTGELFF. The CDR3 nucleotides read TGCGCCAGCAGCTTGGAAGGGACTCGGAACACCGGGGAGCTGTTTTTT.

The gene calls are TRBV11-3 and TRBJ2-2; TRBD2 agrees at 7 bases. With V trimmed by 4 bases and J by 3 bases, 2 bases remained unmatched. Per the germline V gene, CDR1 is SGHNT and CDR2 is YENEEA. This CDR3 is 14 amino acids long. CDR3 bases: TGTGCCAGCAGCTATACTAGCGACACCGGGGAGCTGTTTTTT. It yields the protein CASSYTSDTGELFF.

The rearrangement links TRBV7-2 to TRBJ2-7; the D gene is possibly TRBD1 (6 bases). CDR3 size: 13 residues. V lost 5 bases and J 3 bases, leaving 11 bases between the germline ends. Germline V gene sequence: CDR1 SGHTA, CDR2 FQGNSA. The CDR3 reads CASSANRDYEQYF. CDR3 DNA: TGTGCCAGCAGCGCCAACAGGGACTACGAGCAGTACTTC.

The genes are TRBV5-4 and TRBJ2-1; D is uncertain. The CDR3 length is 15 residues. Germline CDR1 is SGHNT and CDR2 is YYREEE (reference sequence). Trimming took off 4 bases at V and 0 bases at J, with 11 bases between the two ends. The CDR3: CASSVQANSYNEQFF. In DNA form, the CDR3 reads TGTGCCAGCAGCGTGCAGGCGAACTCCTACAATGAGCAGTTCTTC.

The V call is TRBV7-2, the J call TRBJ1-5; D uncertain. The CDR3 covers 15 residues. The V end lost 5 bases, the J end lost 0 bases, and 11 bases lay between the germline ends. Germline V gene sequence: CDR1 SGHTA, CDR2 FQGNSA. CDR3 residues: CASSPHGNSNQPQHF. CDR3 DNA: TGTGCCAGCAGCCCACACGGGAATAGCAATCAGCCCCAGCATTTT.

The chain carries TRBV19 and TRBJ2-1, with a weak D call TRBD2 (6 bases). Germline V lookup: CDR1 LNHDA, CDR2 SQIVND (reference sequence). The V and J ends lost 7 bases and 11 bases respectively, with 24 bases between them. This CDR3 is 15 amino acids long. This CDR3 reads CASTERRGALTKQFF. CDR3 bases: TGTGCCAGTACCGAGAGGAGGGGCGCGTTAACAAAGCAGTTCTTC.

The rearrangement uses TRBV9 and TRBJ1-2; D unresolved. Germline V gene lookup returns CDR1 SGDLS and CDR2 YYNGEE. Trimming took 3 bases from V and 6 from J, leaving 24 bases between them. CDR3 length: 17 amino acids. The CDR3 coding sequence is TGTGCCAGCAGCGCCCACATTACGGGGTCGCTTTCGGATGGCTACACCTTC. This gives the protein CASSAHITGSLSDGYTF.

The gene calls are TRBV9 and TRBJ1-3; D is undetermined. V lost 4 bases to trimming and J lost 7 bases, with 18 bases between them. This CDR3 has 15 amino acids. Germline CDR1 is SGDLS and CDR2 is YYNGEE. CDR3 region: CASSYLGGLDNTIYF. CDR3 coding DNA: TGTGCCAGCAGCTACTTAGGAGGTCTGGACAACACCATATATTTT.

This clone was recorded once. This CDR3 is CSVGSLGIPETQYF. CDR3 nucleotide sequence: TGCAGCGTTGGGTCCTTGGGGATCCCAGAGACCCAGTACTTC. The chain carries TRBV29-1 and TRBJ2-5; D call uncertain. Germline V gene sequence: CDR1 SQVTM, CDR2 ANQGSEA. CDR3 size: 14 residues. Deletions cut 4 bases from V and 4 bases from J, with 16 bases between.

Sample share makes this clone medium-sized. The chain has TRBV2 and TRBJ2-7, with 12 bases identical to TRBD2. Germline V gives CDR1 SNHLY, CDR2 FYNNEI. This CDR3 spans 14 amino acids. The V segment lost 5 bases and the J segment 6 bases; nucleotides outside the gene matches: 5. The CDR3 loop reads CASSRLAGASEQYF. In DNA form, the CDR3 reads TGTGCCAGCAGTCGACTAGCGGGAGCATCCGAGCAGTACTTC.

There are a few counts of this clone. The CDR3 protein is CATISRLGITF. The DNA for the CDR3 is TGTGCCACCATTTCTAGGCTAGGCATCACCTTC. The chain employs TRBV25-1 and TRBJ1-2; D is ambiguous. Deletions cut 10 bases from V and 13 bases from J, with 19 bases between. Germline assignment: CDR1 MGHDK and CDR2 SYGVNS. The CDR3 has 11 amino acids.

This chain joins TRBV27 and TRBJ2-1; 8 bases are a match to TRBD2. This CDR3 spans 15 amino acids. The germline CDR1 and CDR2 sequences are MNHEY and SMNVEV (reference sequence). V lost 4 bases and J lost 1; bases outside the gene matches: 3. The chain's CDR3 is CASSSLAGSYNEQFF. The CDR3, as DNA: TGTGCCAGCAGTTCCTTAGCGGGATCCTACAATGAGCAGTTCTTC.

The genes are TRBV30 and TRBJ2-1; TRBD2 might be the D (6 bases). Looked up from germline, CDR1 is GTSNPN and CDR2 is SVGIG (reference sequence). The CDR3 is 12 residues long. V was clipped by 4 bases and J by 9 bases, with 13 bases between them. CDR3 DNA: TGTGCCTGGAACCCCGGGACTCGTGAGCAGTTCTTC. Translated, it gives CAWNPGTREQFF.

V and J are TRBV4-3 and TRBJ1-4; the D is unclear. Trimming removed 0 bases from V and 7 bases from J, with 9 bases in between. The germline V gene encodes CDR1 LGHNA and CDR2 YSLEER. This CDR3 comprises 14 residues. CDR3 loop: CASSQDISREKLFF. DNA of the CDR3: TGCGCCAGCAGCCAAGATATCTCGCGTGAAAAACTGTTTTTT.

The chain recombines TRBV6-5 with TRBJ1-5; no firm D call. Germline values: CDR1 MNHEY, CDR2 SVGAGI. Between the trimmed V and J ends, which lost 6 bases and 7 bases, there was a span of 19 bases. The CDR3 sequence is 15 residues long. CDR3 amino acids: CASRSTPHLGQPQHF. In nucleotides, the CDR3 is TGTGCCAGCAGGTCGACACCCCACCTGGGGCAGCCCCAGCATTTT.

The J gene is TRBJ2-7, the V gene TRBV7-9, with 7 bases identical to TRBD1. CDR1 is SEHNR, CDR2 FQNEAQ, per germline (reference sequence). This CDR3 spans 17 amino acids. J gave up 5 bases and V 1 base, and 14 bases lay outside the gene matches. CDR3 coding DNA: TGTGCCAGCAGCTTAGTCCGGACAGGCCCCCGAAGCGACGAGCAGTACTTC. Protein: CASSLVRTGPRSDEQYF.

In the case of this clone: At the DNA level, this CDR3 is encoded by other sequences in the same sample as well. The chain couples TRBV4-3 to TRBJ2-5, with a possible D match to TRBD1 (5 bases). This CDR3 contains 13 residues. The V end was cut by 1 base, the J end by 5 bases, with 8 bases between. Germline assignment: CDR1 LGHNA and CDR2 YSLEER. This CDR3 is CASSQVRGETQYF. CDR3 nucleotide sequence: TGCGCCAGCAGCCAAGTTAGGGGCGAGACCCAGTACTTC.

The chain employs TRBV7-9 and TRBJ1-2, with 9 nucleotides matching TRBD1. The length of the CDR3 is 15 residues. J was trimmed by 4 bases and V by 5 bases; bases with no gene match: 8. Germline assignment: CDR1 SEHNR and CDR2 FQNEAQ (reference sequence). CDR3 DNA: TGTGCCAGCAGCCCCGGACAGGGGAATATCTATGGCTACACCTTC. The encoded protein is CASSPGQGNIYGYTF. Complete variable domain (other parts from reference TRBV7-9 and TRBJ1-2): DTGVSQNPRHKITKRGQNVTFRCDPISEHNRLYWYRQTLGQGPEFLTYFQNEAQLEKSRLLSDRFSAERPKGSFSTLEIQRTEQGDSAMYLCASSPGQGNIYGYTFGSGTRLTVV.

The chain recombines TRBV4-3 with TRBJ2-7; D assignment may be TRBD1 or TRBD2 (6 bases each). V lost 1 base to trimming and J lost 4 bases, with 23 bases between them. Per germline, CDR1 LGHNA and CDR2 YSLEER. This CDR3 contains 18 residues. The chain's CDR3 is CASSQGTLNSGGPYEQYF. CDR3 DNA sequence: TGCGCCAGCAGCCAAGGGACGTTAAATTCCGGGGGCCCTTACGAGCAGTACTTC.